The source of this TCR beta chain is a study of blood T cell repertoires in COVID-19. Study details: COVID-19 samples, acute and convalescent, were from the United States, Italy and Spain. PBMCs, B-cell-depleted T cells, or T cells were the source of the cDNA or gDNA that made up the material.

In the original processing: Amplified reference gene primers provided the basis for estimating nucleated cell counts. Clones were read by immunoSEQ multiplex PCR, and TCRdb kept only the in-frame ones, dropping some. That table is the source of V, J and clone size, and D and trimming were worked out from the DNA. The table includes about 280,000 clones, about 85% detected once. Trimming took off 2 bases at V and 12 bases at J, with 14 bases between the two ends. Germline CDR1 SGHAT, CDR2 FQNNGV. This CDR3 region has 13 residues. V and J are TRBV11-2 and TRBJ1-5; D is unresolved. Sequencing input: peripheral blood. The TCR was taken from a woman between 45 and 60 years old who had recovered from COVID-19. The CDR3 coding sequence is TGTGCCAGCAGCTTAATGACGAACGGGGACCAGCATTTT. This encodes CASSLMTNGDQHF.